This T cell receptor beta chain was recorded in a study of post-analysis software for immune sequencing data. V was trimmed by 3 bases and J by 6 bases, leaving 18 bases between them. Germline loops: CDR1 SGHVS, CDR2 FQNEAQ. The CDR3 runs 16 residues. As to this clonotype: As yet, its antigen is unknown.

Unique molecular identifiers were built into the TCR beta cDNA libraries. TCRdb re-derived calls from the PCR reads in MiXCR, one entry per CDR3 protein. This sample has 750,000 to 950,000 distinct CDR3 sequences; approximately 53% occur once, and the top ten carry about 4.5%. Findings and limits, study-wide: Higher frequency in patients than in controls was seen for a handful of TRBV segments, with TRBV5-6, TRBV5-1 and TRBV20-1 among them. Comparison with controls showed significantly lower normalized Chao1 diversity in multiple sclerosis patients.

The receptor comes from a girl aged 10 to 17 with multiple sclerosis. V usage is TRBV7-8 and J usage is TRBJ2-1; possible D gene TRBD2, 7 bases. Sequencing input: blood. In DNA, the CDR3 is TGTGCCAGCAGCTTTTTCCGTACGGGGGGCGTCAATGAGCAGTTCTTC. As protein: CASSFFRTGGVNEQFF. The variable domain in full, completed from reference TRBV7-8 and TRBJ2-1, reads GAGVSQSPRYKVAKRGQDVALRCDPISGHVSLFWYQQALGQGPEFLTYFQNEAQLDKSGLPSDRFFAERPEGSVSTLKIQRTQQEDSAVYLCASSFFRTGGVNEQFFGPGTRLTVL.